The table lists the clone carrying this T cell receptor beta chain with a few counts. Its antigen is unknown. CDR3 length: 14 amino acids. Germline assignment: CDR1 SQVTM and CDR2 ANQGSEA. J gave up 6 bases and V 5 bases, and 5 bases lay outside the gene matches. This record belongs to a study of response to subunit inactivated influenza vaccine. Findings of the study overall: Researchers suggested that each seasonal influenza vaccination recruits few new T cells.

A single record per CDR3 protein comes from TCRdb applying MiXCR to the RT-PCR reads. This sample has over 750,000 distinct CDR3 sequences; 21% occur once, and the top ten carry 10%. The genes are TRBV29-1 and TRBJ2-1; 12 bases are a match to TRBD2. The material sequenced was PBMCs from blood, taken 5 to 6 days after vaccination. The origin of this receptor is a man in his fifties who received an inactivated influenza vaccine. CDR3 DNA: TGCAGCGTTACCCGGACTAGCGGGATCAATGAGCAGTTCTTC. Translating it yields CSVTRTSGINEQFF.